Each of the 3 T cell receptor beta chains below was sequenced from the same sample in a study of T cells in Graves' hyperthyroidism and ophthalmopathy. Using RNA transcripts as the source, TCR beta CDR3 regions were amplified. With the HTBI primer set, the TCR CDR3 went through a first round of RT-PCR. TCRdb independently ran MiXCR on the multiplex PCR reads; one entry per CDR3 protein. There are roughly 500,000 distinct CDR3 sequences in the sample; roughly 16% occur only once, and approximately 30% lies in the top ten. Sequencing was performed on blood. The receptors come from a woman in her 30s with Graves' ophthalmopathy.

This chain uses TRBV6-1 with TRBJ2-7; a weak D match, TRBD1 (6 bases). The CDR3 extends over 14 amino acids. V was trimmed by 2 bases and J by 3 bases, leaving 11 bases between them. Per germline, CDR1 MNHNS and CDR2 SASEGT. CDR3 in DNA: TGTGCCAGCAGTGAAACGGGACAAAACTACGAGCAGTACTTC. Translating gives CASSETGQNYEQYF.

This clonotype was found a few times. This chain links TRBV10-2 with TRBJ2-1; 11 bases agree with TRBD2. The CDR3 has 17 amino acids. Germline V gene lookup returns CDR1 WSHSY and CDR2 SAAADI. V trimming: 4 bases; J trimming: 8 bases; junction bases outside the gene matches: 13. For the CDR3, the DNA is TGCGCCAGCAGTGTCCTAGCGGGAGGTGTGGGGGTCGATGAGCAGTTCTTC. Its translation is CASSVLAGGVGVDEQFF.

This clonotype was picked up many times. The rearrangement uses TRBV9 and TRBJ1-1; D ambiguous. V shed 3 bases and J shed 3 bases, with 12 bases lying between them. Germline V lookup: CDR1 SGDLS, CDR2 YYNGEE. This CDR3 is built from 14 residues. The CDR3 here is CASSAHGDHTEAFF. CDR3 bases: TGTGCCAGCAGCGCCCACGGAGACCACACTGAAGCTTTCTTT.